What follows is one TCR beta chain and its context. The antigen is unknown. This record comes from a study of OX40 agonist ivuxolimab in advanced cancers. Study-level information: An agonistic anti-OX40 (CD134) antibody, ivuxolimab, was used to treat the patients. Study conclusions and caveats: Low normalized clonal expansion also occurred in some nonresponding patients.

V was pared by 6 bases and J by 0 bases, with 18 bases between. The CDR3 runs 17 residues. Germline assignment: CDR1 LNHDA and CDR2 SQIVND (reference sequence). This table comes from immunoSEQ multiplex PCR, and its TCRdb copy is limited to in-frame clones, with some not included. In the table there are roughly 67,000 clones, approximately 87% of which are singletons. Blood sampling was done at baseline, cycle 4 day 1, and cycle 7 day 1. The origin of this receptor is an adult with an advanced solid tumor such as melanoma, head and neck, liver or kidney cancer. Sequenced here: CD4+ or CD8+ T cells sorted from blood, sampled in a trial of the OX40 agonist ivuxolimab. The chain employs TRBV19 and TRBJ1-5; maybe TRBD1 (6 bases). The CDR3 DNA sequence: TGTGCCAGTAGGGAGGACAGTTTAATTTATAGCAATCAGCCCCAGCATTTT. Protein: CASREDSLIYSNQPQHF.